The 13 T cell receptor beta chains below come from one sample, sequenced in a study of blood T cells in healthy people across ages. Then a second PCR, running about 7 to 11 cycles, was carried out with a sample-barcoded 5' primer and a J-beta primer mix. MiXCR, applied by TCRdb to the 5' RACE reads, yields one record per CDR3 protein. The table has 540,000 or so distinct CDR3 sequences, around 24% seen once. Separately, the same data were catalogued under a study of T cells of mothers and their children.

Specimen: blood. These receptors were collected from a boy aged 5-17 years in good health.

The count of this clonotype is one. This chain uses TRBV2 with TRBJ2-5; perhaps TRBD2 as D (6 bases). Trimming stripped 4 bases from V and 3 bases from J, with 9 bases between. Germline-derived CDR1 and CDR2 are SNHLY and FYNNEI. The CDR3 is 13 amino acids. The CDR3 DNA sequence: TGTGCCAGCAGTGTAGCGGCTGAAGAGACCCAGTACTTC. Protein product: CASSVAAEETQYF.

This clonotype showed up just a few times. The CDR3 bases are TGTGCCAGCAGCTTTAGGGTTGGCTGGCAAGAGACCCAGTACTTC. Translated, it gives CASSFRVGWQETQYF. The J gene is TRBJ2-5, the V gene TRBV7-2; D not resolved. CDR3 size: 15 residues. Per the germline V gene, CDR1 is SGHTA and CDR2 is FQGNSA. The ends were cut back, 3 bases at V and 2 bases at J, with 13 bases in the middle. Filled out from reference TRBV7-2 and TRBJ2-5, the complete variable domain reads GAGVSQSPSNKVTEKGKDVELRCDPISGHTALYWYRQSLGQGLEFLIYFQGNSAPDKSGLPSDRFSAERTGGSVSTLTIQRTQQEDSAVYLCASSFRVGWQETQYFGPGTRLLVL.

CDR3 sequence reads: CSVTTGIAFF. The CDR3, as DNA: TGCAGCGTCACCACGGGGATAGCTTTCTTT. This chain joins TRBV29-1 and TRBJ1-1, with D uncertain. CDR1 is SQVTM, CDR2 ANQGSEA, per germline. Trimming took 6 bases from V and 10 from J, leaving 12 bases between them. The CDR3 runs 10 residues. The entire variable domain, with the rest obtained from reference TRBV29-1 and TRBJ1-1, is as follows: SAVISQKPSRDICQRGTSLTIQCQVDSQVTMMFWYRQQPGQSLTLIATANQGSEATYESGFVIDKFPISRPNLTFSTLTVSNMSPEDSSIYLCSVTTGIAFFGQGTRLTVV.

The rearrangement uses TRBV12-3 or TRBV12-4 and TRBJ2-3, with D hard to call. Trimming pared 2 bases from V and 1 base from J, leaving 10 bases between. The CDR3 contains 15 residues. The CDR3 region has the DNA TGTGCCAGCAGTTTAATGGGTCTAGGCACAGATACGCAGTATTTT. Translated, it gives CASSLMGLGTDTQYF.

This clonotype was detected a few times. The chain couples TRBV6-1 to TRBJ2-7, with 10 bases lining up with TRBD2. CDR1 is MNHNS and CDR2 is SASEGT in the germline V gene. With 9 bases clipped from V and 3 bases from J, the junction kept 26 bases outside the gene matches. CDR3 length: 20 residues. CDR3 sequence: CASHGNPPGLAGVPRYEQYF. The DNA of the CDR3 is TGTGCCAGTCACGGAAACCCACCTGGGCTAGCGGGAGTTCCCCGCTACGAGCAGTACTTC.

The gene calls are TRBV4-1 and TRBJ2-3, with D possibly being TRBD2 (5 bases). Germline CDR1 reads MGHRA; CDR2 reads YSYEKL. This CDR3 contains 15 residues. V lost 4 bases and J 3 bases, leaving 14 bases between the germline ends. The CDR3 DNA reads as TGCGCCAGCAGCCCCTTCAAGGTAGCGACAGATACGCAGTATTTT. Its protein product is CASSPFKVATDTQYF.

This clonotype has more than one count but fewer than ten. CDR3 DNA: TGCGCCAGCAGCCAAGATAGGGCAGGGAAAGAGACCCAGTACTTC. Protein: CASSQDRAGKETQYF. This chain joins TRBV4-3 and TRBJ2-5; the D gene is possibly TRBD1 (5 bases). The germline V and J ends were trimmed by 0 bases and 3 bases, with 11 bases remaining between them. CDR3 length: 15 amino acids. From germline, CDR1 is LGHNA and CDR2 YSLEER.

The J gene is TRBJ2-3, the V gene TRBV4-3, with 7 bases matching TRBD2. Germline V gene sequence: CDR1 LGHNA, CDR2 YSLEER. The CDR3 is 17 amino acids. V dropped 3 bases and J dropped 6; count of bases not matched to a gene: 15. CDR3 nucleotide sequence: TGCGCCAGCAGCCACGGGCCCGGGACTAACAGTCCGGATACGCAGTATTTT. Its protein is CASSHGPGTNSPDTQYF.

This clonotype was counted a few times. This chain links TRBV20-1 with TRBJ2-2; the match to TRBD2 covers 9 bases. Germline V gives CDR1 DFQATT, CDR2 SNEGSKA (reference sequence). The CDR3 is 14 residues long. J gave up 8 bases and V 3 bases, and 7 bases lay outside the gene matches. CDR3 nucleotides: TGCAGTGCTAGTCGGTCTAGCGGGAATGGGGAGCTGTTTTTT. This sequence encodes CSASRSSGNGELFF.

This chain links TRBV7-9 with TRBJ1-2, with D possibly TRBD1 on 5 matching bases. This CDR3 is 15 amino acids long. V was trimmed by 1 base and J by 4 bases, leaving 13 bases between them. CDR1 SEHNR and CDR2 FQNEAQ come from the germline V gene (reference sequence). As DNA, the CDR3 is TGTGCCAGCAGCTTAGGGGCAGGGCATACCTATGGCTACACCTTC. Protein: CASSLGAGHTYGYTF.

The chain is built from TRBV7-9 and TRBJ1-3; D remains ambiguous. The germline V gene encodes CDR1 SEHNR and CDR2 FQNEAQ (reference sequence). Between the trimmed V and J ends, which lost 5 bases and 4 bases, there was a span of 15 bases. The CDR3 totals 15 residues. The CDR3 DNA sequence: TGTGCCAGCAGCCTCGGGCCCCAGACCGGAAACACCATATATTTT. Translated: CASSLGPQTGNTIYF.

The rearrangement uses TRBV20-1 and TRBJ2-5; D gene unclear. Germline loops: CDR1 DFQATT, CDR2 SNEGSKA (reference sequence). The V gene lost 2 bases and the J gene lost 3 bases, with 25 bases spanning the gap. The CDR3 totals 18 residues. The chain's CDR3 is CSARPIKAILSREETQYF. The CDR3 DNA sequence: TGCAGTGCTAGACCTATTAAAGCCATCCTATCTCGAGAAGAGACCCAGTACTTC.

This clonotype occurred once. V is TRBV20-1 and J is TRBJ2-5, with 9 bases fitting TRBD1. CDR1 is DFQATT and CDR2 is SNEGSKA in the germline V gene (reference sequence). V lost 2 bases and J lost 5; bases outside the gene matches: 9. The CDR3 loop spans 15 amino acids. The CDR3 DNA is TGCAGTGCTAGAAGGACAGGGGTGTATGGGGAGACCCAGTACTTC. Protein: CSARRTGVYGETQYF.